One sample yielded the 29 T cell receptor beta chains listed below, sequenced in a study of cytomegalovirus exposure and HLA in healthy donors (dated by TCRdb to 2017 to 2019). Receptor amplification or capture employed the immunoSEQ multiplex PCR assay. The multiplex PCR relied on a mix of 60 forward primers for TCR Vbeta segments and 13 reverse primers for TCR Jbeta segments. This immuneACCESS table, as held by TCRdb, lists in-frame sequences with V and J called but not all clones. Of the missing ones, under half trace to an unresolved V gene in checked studies; the others have no known cause. This sample comprises about 140,000 clones, approximately 71% of them detected only once. The ten largest clones capture about 11% of the sample. Source material: PBMCs. These receptor sequences come from a young man in good health and CMV-seropositive.

The rearrangement uses TRBV6-5 and TRBJ2-3, with 9 positions matching TRBD2. The length of the CDR3 is 15 residues. In germline, CDR1 is MNHEY, CDR2 SVGAGI. Trimming took 4 bases from V and 4 from J; bases not matched to a gene: 6. The CDR3 reads CASSSLAGGADTQYF. In DNA form, the CDR3 reads TGTGCCAGCAGTTCCTTGGCGGGAGGGGCAGATACGCAGTATTTT.

This clone has just a few counts. This rearrangement joins TRBV18 to TRBJ2-3; 7 nucleotides agree with TRBD1. The CDR3 has 12 residues. The germline CDR1 and CDR2 sequences are KGHSH and LQKENI. V lost 6 bases, J lost 15 bases, and 12 bases stayed unmatched. CDR3 sequence reads: CASSRQDRRYYF. DNA of the CDR3: TGTGCCAGCTCTAGACAGGACAGGCGATATTATTTT.

This clone turned up a few times. The CDR3: CASSQGVWAKNIQYF. The CDR3, as DNA: TGTGCCAGCAGCCAGGGCGTCTGGGCCAAAAACATTCAGTACTTC. This rearrangement joins TRBV27 to TRBJ2-4; tentatively, D is TRBD1 (5 bases). The germline V gene encodes CDR1 MNHEY and CDR2 SMNVEV (reference sequence). This CDR3 is 15 amino acids long. V was shortened by 6 bases and J by 1 base, with 13 bases between the two germline ends.

For the CDR3, the DNA is TGTGCCAGCAGCCTACAGAACCTGAACACTGAAGCTTTCTTT. Its protein product is CASSLQNLNTEAFF. The rearrangement links TRBV5-8 to TRBJ1-1, with unresolved D. Germline V gene sequence: CDR1 SGHTS, CDR2 YDEGEE. Trimming stripped 4 bases from V and 0 bases from J, with 10 bases between. This CDR3 contains 14 residues.

Only a few counts were recorded for this clone. V is TRBV30 and J is TRBJ2-3; no definite D call. Germline V gives CDR1 GTSNPN, CDR2 SVGIG (reference sequence). The CDR3 is 13 amino acids. V was clipped by 3 bases and J by 2 bases, with 9 bases between them. The CDR3 here is CAWSYSTTDTQYF. CDR3 nucleotides: TGTGCCTGGAGCTACTCAACCACAGATACGCAGTATTTT.

This chain connects TRBV6-1 to TRBJ2-1, with TRBD1 matching 8 bases. CDR1 is MNHNS and CDR2 is SASEGT in the germline V gene. There are 16 residues in the CDR3. Unmatched junction bases numbered 5, after V lost 1 base and J lost 3 bases. The CDR3, as DNA: TGTGCCAGCAGTGAAGGGGACAGGATGGGCTACAATGAGCAGTTCTTC. Translated, it gives CASSEGDRMGYNEQFF.

This clone was observed a single time. The chain couples TRBV18 to TRBJ1-3; the D is unclear. Germline CDR1 KGHSH, CDR2 LQKENI. This CDR3 comprises 13 residues. V was clipped by 4 bases and J by 3 bases, with 7 bases between them. As DNA, the CDR3 is TGTGCCAGCTCACGGCCAGATGGAAACACCATATATTTT. This sequence encodes CASSRPDGNTIYF.

The chain uses TRBV7-3 and TRBJ1-4; D unclear. V was pared by 5 bases and J by 0 bases, with 10 bases between. The CDR3 runs 15 residues. Germline CDR1 SGHTA, CDR2 FQGTGA. In DNA form, the CDR3 reads TGTGCCAGCAGCCCCCTGTCCGCAACTAATGAAAAACTGTTTTTT. This translates into CASSPLSATNEKLFF.

The chain recombines TRBV9 with TRBJ2-1; 14 bases agree with TRBD2. V dropped 3 bases and J dropped 7; count of bases not matched to a gene: 12. The germline V gene encodes CDR1 SGDLS and CDR2 YYNGEE. This CDR3 comprises 18 residues. The CDR3, as DNA: TGTGCCAGCAGCGCCGTTTTGGGACTAGCGGGAGAGACAAATGAGCAGTTCTTC. Encoded protein: CASSAVLGLAGETNEQFF.

V gene TRBV9 combines with J gene TRBJ2-1, with a tentative D call TRBD1 (5 bases). V was pared by 0 bases and J by 4 bases, with 11 bases between. This CDR3 has 15 amino acids. Germline-derived CDR1 and CDR2 are SGDLS and YYNGEE. CDR3 protein: CASSVGPGLYNEQFF. CDR3 nucleotides: TGTGCCAGCAGCGTAGGGCCAGGGTTGTACAATGAGCAGTTCTTC.

The genes are TRBV5-1 and TRBJ2-7; 7 nucleotides match TRBD2. The CDR3 is made up of 15 amino acids. Germline V gene data show CDR1 as SGHRS and CDR2 as YFSETQ. Trimming cost V 2 bases and J 3 bases; bases outside gene matches: 8. The CDR3 here is CASSLSSGELYEQYF. The CDR3 coding sequence is TGCGCCAGCAGCTTATCCAGCGGGGAGCTCTACGAGCAGTACTTC.

In its sample, this clone was seen once. The chain uses TRBV6-6 and TRBJ2-1; 11 positions agree with TRBD2. The CDR3 runs 14 residues. Germline V gives CDR1 MNHNY, CDR2 SVGAGI (reference sequence). J was trimmed by 4 bases and V by 6 bases; bases with no gene match: 2. The CDR3 region is CASSGTSGYNEQFF. For the CDR3, the DNA is TGTGCCAGCAGCGGGACTAGCGGTTACAATGAGCAGTTCTTC.

The chain uses TRBV7-9 and TRBJ2-7, with D possibly being TRBD1 (6 bases). V gave up 3 bases and J gave up 2 bases, with 8 bases separating them. Germline V gene data show CDR1 as SEHNR and CDR2 as FQNEAQ (reference sequence). CDR3 length: 13 amino acids. The chain's CDR3 is CASSFSGAYEQYF. DNA of the CDR3: TGTGCCAGCAGCTTTTCAGGGGCCTACGAGCAGTACTTC.

This rearrangement joins TRBV29-1 to TRBJ2-2; the D is unclear. Germline V gives CDR1 SQVTM, CDR2 ANQGSEA. This CDR3 comprises 13 residues. V lost 4 bases to trimming and J lost 3 bases, with 9 bases between them. The CDR3 nucleotides read TGCAGCGTTGTCGGGTCGGACACCGGGGAGCTGTTTTTT. Encoded protein: CSVVGSDTGELFF.

The V and J genes are TRBV11-2 and TRBJ2-7, with 7 bases aligning to TRBD2. The CDR3 spans 15 residues. Germline V gene sequence: CDR1 SGHAT, CDR2 FQNNGV. V lost 5 bases, J lost 0 bases, and 7 bases stayed unmatched. The CDR3 reads CASSRERGTSYEQYF. The CDR3, as DNA: TGTGCCAGCAGCAGGGAGCGGGGTACCTCCTACGAGCAGTACTTC.

The J gene is TRBJ2-5, the V gene TRBV7-3, with no clear D. Germline loops: CDR1 SGHTA, CDR2 FQGTGA. The CDR3 consists of 15 residues. The V and J ends lost 3 bases and 8 bases respectively, with 19 bases between them. DNA of the CDR3: TGTGCCAGCAGCTTCTTTATTGACCCGCGGTTTACCCAGTACTTC. This codes for CASSFFIDPRFTQYF.

The genes are TRBV5-1 and TRBJ1-2; TRBD1 matches 10 bases. The CDR3 covers 14 residues. Germline V gene lookup returns CDR1 SGHRS and CDR2 YFSETQ. Trimming cost V 3 bases and J 7 bases; bases outside gene matches: 6. CDR3 sequence: CASSSGTGARGYTF. The CDR3 bases are TGCGCCAGCAGCTCCGGGACAGGGGCCCGTGGCTACACCTTC.

This clone was recorded once. The chain combines TRBV15 with TRBJ2-5; D is undetermined. V lost 0 bases to trimming and J lost 10 bases, with 12 bases between them. The CDR3 runs to 13 residues. Germline V gene data show CDR1 as LNHNV and CDR2 as YYDKDF (reference sequence). The CDR3 nucleotides are TGTGCCACCAGCAGAGATCTGCGAGGAGACCAGTACTTC. Translating gives CATSRDLRGDQYF.

This clone was detected once. The V and J genes are TRBV29-1 and TRBJ1-2; no firm D call. V lost 3 bases and J 8 bases, leaving 10 bases between the germline ends. This CDR3 spans 11 amino acids. Germline V gene sequence: CDR1 SQVTM, CDR2 ANQGSEA. CDR3 amino acids: CSVEEAEGYTF. The CDR3 DNA sequence: TGCAGCGTTGAGGAGGCGGAGGGCTACACCTTC.

The chain employs TRBV5-8 and TRBJ2-7, with 9 bases lining up with TRBD1. This CDR3 contains 15 residues. V dropped 4 bases and J dropped 3; count of bases not matched to a gene: 8. Germline V lookup: CDR1 SGHTS, CDR2 YDEGEE. The chain's CDR3 is CASSIGQGNYYEQYF. Here the CDR3 DNA reads TGTGCCAGCAGCATTGGACAGGGGAACTACTACGAGCAGTACTTC.

The chain links TRBV4-2 to TRBJ2-1, with no clear D. Trimming shortened V by 1 base and J by 0 bases, and 7 bases separated the two germline ends. Looked up from germline, CDR1 is LGHNA and CDR2 is YNFKEQ. The CDR3 sequence is 15 residues long. The CDR3 here is CASSQVQSSYNEQFF. As DNA, the CDR3 is TGTGCCAGCAGCCAAGTACAGAGCTCCTACAATGAGCAGTTCTTC.

This clone was counted a few times. This sequence joins TRBV7-9 and TRBJ2-1; D may be TRBD2 (5 bases). The V end was cut by 1 base, the J end by 1 base, with 8 bases between. The CDR3 is 15 residues long. The germline CDR1 and CDR2 sequences are SEHNR and FQNEAQ (reference sequence). CDR3 DNA sequence: TGTGCCAGCAGCTTAGTTCTAGCATCCTACAATGAGCAGTTCTTC. This encodes CASSLVLASYNEQFF.

The chain employs TRBV9 and TRBJ2-5; D unresolved. The J call may be in error: the DNA end matches TRBJ2-7 better. Germline V gene lookup returns CDR1 SGDLS and CDR2 YYNGEE. This CDR3 is built from 12 residues. The CDR3 DNA reads TGTGCCAGCAGCCCTTCAGGATACGAGCAGTACTTC. It yields the protein CASSPSGYEQYF.

Only one count was recorded for this clone. The chain recombines TRBV2 with TRBJ2-7; D remains unclear. The CDR3 covers 13 residues. Germline CDR1 SNHLY, CDR2 FYNNEI. V was trimmed by 5 bases and J by 0 bases, leaving 8 bases between them. CDR3 sequence reads: CASSTDNSYEQYF. The CDR3 DNA is TGTGCCAGCAGTACTGACAACTCCTACGAGCAGTACTTC. The variable domain in full, completed from reference TRBV2 and TRBJ2-7, reads EPEVTQTPSHQVTQMGQEVILRCVPISNHLYFYWYRQILGQKVEFLVSFYNNEISEKSEIFDDQFSVERPDGSNFTLKIRSTKLEDSAMYFCASSTDNSYEQYFGPGTRLTVT.

V gene TRBV5-1 combines with J gene TRBJ2-2; 9 nucleotides match TRBD1. The CDR3 is made up of 17 amino acids. Germline V lookup: CDR1 SGHRS, CDR2 YFSETQ. The V segment lost 0 bases and the J segment 4 bases; nucleotides outside the gene matches: 7. The CDR3 region is CASSLGYRGLFTGELFF. For the CDR3, the DNA is TGCGCCAGCAGCTTGGGGTACAGGGGGCTGTTCACCGGGGAGCTGTTTTTT. Full variable domain (remainder filled in from reference TRBV5-1 and TRBJ2-2): KAGVTQTPRYLIKTRGQQVTLSCSPISGHRSVSWYQQTPGQGLQFLFEYFSETQRNKGNFPGRFSGRQFSNSRSEMNVSTLELGDSALYLCASSLGYRGLFTGELFFGEGSRLTVL.

This rearrangement joins TRBV21-1 to TRBJ2-5; the table's D call TRBD2 went unverified against the DNA. TRBV21-1 is designated a pseudogene. CDR3 length: 11 residues. The CDR3 DNA reads TGTGCCAGCAGCAAAATAAAGACCCAGTACTTC. Translated, it gives CASSKIKTQYF.

The chain couples TRBV25-1 to TRBJ2-1; 9 bases are shared with TRBD1. Germline values: CDR1 MGHDK, CDR2 SYGVNS. The CDR3 runs to 16 residues. V gave up 0 bases and J gave up 10 bases; unmatched junction bases: 10. CDR3 DNA sequence: TGTGCCAGCAGTGAATATCGTCGTGGACAGGGGTGGGAGCAGTTCTTC. It encodes CASSEYRRGQGWEQFF.

The chain carries TRBV28 and TRBJ1-2; D not resolved. This CDR3 spans 15 amino acids. Germline V lookup: CDR1 MDHEN, CDR2 SYDVKM. Trimming took off 7 bases at V and 1 base at J, with 16 bases between the two ends. CDR3 loop: CASTLNSFVNYGYTF. CDR3 nucleotides: TGTGCCAGCACCTTGAACAGTTTTGTTAACTATGGCTACACCTTC.

This sequence joins TRBV28 and TRBJ2-5; 7 bases align to TRBD1. CDR1 and CDR2 from the germline V gene are MDHEN and SYDVKM. V shed 4 bases and J 5 bases; nucleotides not matched to a gene: 13. This CDR3 is 16 amino acids long. CDR3: CASSSGTAIKRETQYF. The CDR3 DNA is TGTGCCAGCAGTTCAGGGACAGCGATTAAAAGGGAGACCCAGTACTTC. The variable domain in full, completed from reference TRBV28 and TRBJ2-5, reads DVKVTQSSRYLVKRTGEKVFLECVQDMDHENMFWYRQDPGLGLRLIYFSYDVKMKEKGDIPEGYSVSREKKERFSLILESASTNQTSMYLCASSSGTAIKRETQYFGPGTRLLVL.